These 25 T cell receptor beta chains were sequenced from one sample in a study of spatial heterogeneity in lung cancer. Each CDR3 protein gets one entry after TCRdb re-called the 5' RACE reads with MiXCR. The table has 20,000 to 25,000 distinct CDR3 sequences, approximately 4.4% seen once. Documented time point: sample taken at primary tumor resection. The input material, whole RNA from tumor, nontumor lung or frozen PBMC, was sequenced unsorted. This sample comprised PBMCs, obtained at surgery. The receptors were sampled from a male donor with early-stage non-small cell lung cancer.

This clonotype was counted many times. The chain employs TRBV9 and TRBJ1-2; D gene unclear. Germline-derived CDR1 and CDR2 are SGDLS and YYNGEE. This CDR3 contains 15 residues. With 0 bases removed from V and 4 bases from J, the gap between germline ends came to 13 bases. The CDR3 DNA sequence: TGTGCCAGCAGCGTAGATCTCTCACCGCGCTATGGCTACACCTTC. This encodes CASSVDLSPRYGYTF.

This clonotype was found many times. The chain combines TRBV6-2 or TRBV6-3 with TRBJ2-7; TRBD1 matches 7 bases. Germline CDR1 and CDR2: MNHEY and SVGEGT. There are 14 residues in the CDR3. V shed 5 bases and J 6 bases; nucleotides not matched to a gene: 10. The CDR3 sequence: CASSAQGYGREQYF. The DNA for the CDR3 is TGTGCCAGCAGTGCACAGGGGTACGGGCGCGAGCAGTACTTC.

The rearrangement joins TRBV6-1 to TRBJ1-1; D is uncertain. V was clipped by 1 base and J by 0 bases, with 6 bases between them. CDR1 and CDR2 (germline): MNHNS, SASEGT. This CDR3 region has 14 residues. The CDR3 DNA reads TGTGCCAGCAGTGAAGGACTCCTGAACACTGAAGCTTTCTTT. Translated, it gives CASSEGLLNTEAFF.

This clonotype was picked up many times. The rearrangement joins TRBV11-2 to TRBJ2-7; D is possibly TRBD1 or TRBD2 (5 bases each). The germline V gene encodes CDR1 SGHAT and CDR2 FQNNGV. The CDR3 is made up of 13 amino acids. V lost 3 bases, J lost 2 bases, and 8 bases lay in between. CDR3 bases: TGTGCCAGCAGCTTCGGGGCTACCTACGAGCAGTACTTC. It yields the protein CASSFGATYEQYF.

This clonotype rates as medium-sized. The chain couples TRBV6-5 to TRBJ2-5; D is perhaps TRBD1 (7 bases). V was cut by 5 bases and J by 7 bases, with 20 bases left in between. Looked up from germline, CDR1 is MNHEY and CDR2 is SVGAGI. The CDR3 sequence is 15 residues long. For the CDR3, the DNA is TGTGCCAGCAGTACTCGACAGGGACTCAAAGGGACCCAGTACTTC. This encodes CASSTRQGLKGTQYF.

This clonotype was seen at least ten times. V gene TRBV12-3 or TRBV12-4 combines with J gene TRBJ2-7; 8 nucleotides line up with TRBD2. This CDR3 spans 13 amino acids. Trimming cost V 6 bases and J 7 bases; bases outside gene matches: 8. CDR3 region: CASSRTSRREQYF. As DNA, the CDR3 is TGTGCCAGCAGCCGGACTAGCCGCAGGGAGCAGTACTTC.

This clonotype was counted many times. The chain joins TRBV3-1 to TRBJ1-1; D not certain. This CDR3 comprises 15 residues. The V gene's germline CDR1 is LGHDT and CDR2 YNNKEL (reference sequence). The germline V and J ends were trimmed by 9 bases and 2 bases, with 19 bases remaining between them. DNA for the CDR3: TGTGCCAGTATCAAATCAGATTCCCTAAACACTGAAGCTTTCTTT. This codes for CASIKSDSLNTEAFF.

This clonotype was detected ten times or more. This chain joins TRBV7-8 and TRBJ1-2; TRBD1 matches 8 bases. The germline gives CDR1 SGHVS, CDR2 FQNEAQ. The CDR3 has 15 residues. With V trimmed by 5 bases and J by 5 bases, 10 bases remained unmatched. The CDR3 here is CASSGQGAVSYGYTF. As DNA, the CDR3 is TGTGCCAGCAGCGGACAGGGTGCGGTTTCATATGGCTACACCTTC.

The V call is TRBV19, the J call TRBJ1-1; D perhaps matches TRBD1 (6 bases). The germline gives CDR1 LNHDA, CDR2 SQIVND (reference sequence). The CDR3 sequence is 13 residues long. V gave up 4 bases and J gave up 5 bases, with 11 bases separating them. CDR3 sequence: CASSTGGATEAFF. For the CDR3, the DNA is TGTGCCAGTAGTACCGGGGGGGCGACTGAAGCTTTCTTT.

There are many counts of this clonotype. This rearrangement joins TRBV3-1 to TRBJ1-1; a possible D gene is TRBD1 (6 bases). This CDR3 contains 14 residues. Trimming removed 4 bases at V and 5 bases at J, with 14 bases between. Looked up from germline, CDR1 is LGHDT and CDR2 is YNNKEL (reference sequence). In nucleotides, the CDR3 is TGTGCCAGCAGCCTACTCGACAGGCAGACTGAAGCTTTCTTT. This codes for CASSLLDRQTEAFF.

There are many counts of this clonotype. The rearrangement joins TRBV7-2 to TRBJ1-6, with D perhaps TRBD1 (6 bases). The CDR3 length is 15 residues. Germline assignment: CDR1 SGHTA and CDR2 FQGNSA. The germline V and J ends were trimmed by 2 bases and 6 bases, with 11 bases remaining between them. The CDR3 coding sequence is TGTGCCAGCAGCTTAAACCGGGACACTAATTCACCCCTCCACTTT. Translating it yields CASSLNRDTNSPLHF.

In its sample, this clonotype was seen many times. The chain couples TRBV18 to TRBJ2-5; D unclear. This CDR3 is built from 14 residues. V lost 2 bases to trimming and J lost 2 bases, with 9 bases between them. Per the germline V gene, CDR1 is KGHSH and CDR2 is LQKENI. DNA of the CDR3: TGTGCCAGCTCACCAGTTACAGTACAAGAGACCCAGTACTTC. Its protein is CASSPVTVQETQYF.

This clonotype was recorded at least ten times. The rearrangement links TRBV6-2 or TRBV6-3 to TRBJ2-2; a possible D gene is TRBD2 (5 bases). The CDR3 sequence is 15 residues long. Looked up from germline, CDR1 is MNHEY and CDR2 is SVGEGT. V dropped 7 bases and J dropped 4 bases, with 16 bases sitting between them. The CDR3, as DNA: TGTGCCAGCACCGGGGAGATAAGGATCACCGGGGAGCTGTTTTTT. Amino acids: CASTGEIRITGELFF.

Sample share makes this clonotype medium-sized. The chain employs TRBV9 and TRBJ2-3, with unresolved D. The CDR3 is made up of 14 amino acids. Germline-derived CDR1 and CDR2 are SGDLS and YYNGEE. Trimming shortened V by 1 base and J by 6 bases, and 12 bases separated the two germline ends. The CDR3 protein is CASSVQQTRDTQYF. The CDR3 nucleotides are TGTGCCAGCAGCGTACAGCAAACAAGGGATACGCAGTATTTT.

This clonotype was counted at least ten times. The chain uses TRBV12-3 or TRBV12-4 and TRBJ1-1; TRBD1 is a possible D gene (6 bases). Trimming left V 6 bases short and J 4 bases short, with 12 bases between. The CDR3 is 13 amino acids. The CDR3 nucleotides are TGTGCCAGCAGGCCAACAGGGACCACTGAAGCTTTCTTT. This gives the protein CASRPTGTTEAFF.

This clonotype was counted ten times or more. The chain couples TRBV5-5 to TRBJ2-1; 11 bases map to TRBD2. V lost 4 bases to trimming and J lost 6 bases; unmatched junction nucleotides: 9. This CDR3 has 16 amino acids. CDR1 and CDR2 (germline): SGHKS, YYEKEE (reference sequence). CDR3 amino acids: CASSPKVLAGVNEQFF. In nucleotides, the CDR3 is TGTGCCAGCAGCCCCAAGGTACTAGCGGGAGTCAATGAGCAGTTCTTC.

This clonotype has a handful of counts. The rearrangement joins TRBV6-4 to TRBJ1-5; D gene ambiguous. This CDR3 has 15 residues. Trimming shortened V by 3 bases and J by 2 bases, and 11 bases separated the two germline ends. Per germline, CDR1 MRHNA and CDR2 SNTAGT. The CDR3 bases are TGTGCCAGCAGTGAGGTCACCCTCTGCAATCAGCCCCAGCATTTT. Its translation is CASSEVTLCNQPQHF.

Sample share makes this clonotype medium-sized. The chain joins TRBV5-4 to TRBJ2-5, with 7 bases matching TRBD1. The J segment lost 1 base and the V segment lost 4 bases, leaving 7 bases of the junction unmatched. Germline V gene sequence: CDR1 SGHNT, CDR2 YYREEE (reference sequence). The CDR3 has 15 amino acids. The chain's CDR3 is CASSQSTGLQETQYF. The CDR3 nucleotides are TGTGCCAGCAGCCAGTCGACAGGGCTCCAAGAGACCCAGTACTTC.

On this clonotype itself: This may stem from a read error, because a much larger clone lies one nucleotide away. The chain joins TRBV20-1 to TRBJ2-1; 9 bases align to TRBD1. The CDR3 runs 14 residues. The V gene's germline CDR1 is DFQATT and CDR2 SNEGSKA (reference sequence). This chain's CDR3 is CSARGDRAHNEQIF. The DNA for the CDR3 is TGCAGTGCTAGAGGGGACAGGGCCCACAATGAGCAGATCTTC.

The table lists this clonotype with a few counts. The J gene is TRBJ2-3, the V gene TRBV11-2; D perhaps matches TRBD2 (6 bases). Germline V gene lookup returns CDR1 SGHAT and CDR2 FQNNGV. The CDR3 totals 15 residues. Trimming left V 4 bases short and J 0 bases short, with 11 bases between. The DNA for the CDR3 is TGTGCCAGCAGCTCGGGGGAGTCTAGCACAGATACGCAGTATTTT. This encodes CASSSGESSTDTQYF.

This clonotype is termed medium-sized (0.01 to 0.1%). Mismatch with germline at one junction end may stem from a read error. The chain uses TRBV29-1 and TRBJ2-1; D gene unclear. Germline assignment: CDR1 SQVTM and CDR2 ANQGSEA. The CDR3 spans 10 residues. The CDR3: CSVRYDEQFF. The CDR3 DNA reads TGCAGCGTCCGCTACGATGAGCAGTTCTTC.

This clonotype was seen many times. This chain uses TRBV10-3 with TRBJ1-2; D call uncertain. CDR3 length: 14 amino acids. With 0 bases removed from V and 8 bases from J, the gap between germline ends came to 13 bases. Germline V gives CDR1 ENHRY, CDR2 SYGVKD. The CDR3 DNA reads TGTGCCATCAGTGAGTCCGGCAGTTGGTCGGGCTACACCTTC. Amino acids: CAISESGSWSGYTF.

The table lists this clonotype with many counts. The chain couples TRBV27 to TRBJ2-1, with 10 bases lining up with TRBD2. CDR1 and CDR2 (germline): MNHEY, SMNVEV (reference sequence). The trim removed 4 bases at V and 4 bases at J, leaving 4 bases unmatched. CDR3 size: 15 residues. The CDR3 loop reads CASSWGTSEYNEQFF. For the CDR3, the DNA is TGTGCCAGCAGTTGGGGGACTAGCGAATACAATGAGCAGTTCTTC.

This chain uses TRBV5-1 with TRBJ2-7, with unresolved D. Germline values: CDR1 SGHRS, CDR2 YFSETQ. This CDR3 comprises 12 residues. V dropped 3 bases and J dropped 4 bases, with 8 bases sitting between them. The DNA for the CDR3 is TGCGCCAGCAGCTGGATGGGATACGAGCAGTACTTC. Its protein is CASSWMGYEQYF.

The table lists this clonotype with many counts. The chain carries TRBV29-1 and TRBJ2-7, with D perhaps matching TRBD1 or TRBD2 (5 bases each). V shed 1 base and J shed 4 bases, with 8 bases lying between them. The CDR3 loop spans 12 amino acids. In germline, CDR1 is SQVTM, CDR2 ANQGSEA. CDR3 residues: CSVEGGGYEQYF. The CDR3 nucleotides are TGCAGCGTTGAAGGTGGGGGTTACGAGCAGTACTTC.